This TCR beta chain emerged from a study of shared clonotypes between healthy human individuals. Whole-study context: Three plates each covered CD4 naive and memory; CD8 naive two, CD8 memory one. Findings of the study overall: Clonotype sharing across donors was expected to vary with sequencing depth.

Points on this clone: The antigen remains undetermined.

Libraries were prepared by immunoSEQ multiplex PCR; TCRdb keeps only in-frame clonotypes and omits some of them. The data show hundreds of thousands of clones, approximately 79% seen once. Sequenced material: memory CD4+ T cells sorted from blood. The subset denotes: CD45RA-negative fraction. The clonotype was recovered from a woman in her 30s in good health.

This CDR3 is CASSQRPEIAGEPVSYEQYF. The CDR3 bases are TGCGCCAGCAGCCAAAGGCCCGAGATAGCGGGAGAACCCGTATCCTACGAGCAGTACTTC. The chain is built from TRBV4-1 and TRBJ2-7; 9 bases line up with TRBD2. The V gene end was trimmed by 2 bases and the J gene end by 1 base; junction bases not matched to a gene: 18. The CDR3 is 20 residues long. In germline, CDR1 is MGHRA, CDR2 YSYEKL.